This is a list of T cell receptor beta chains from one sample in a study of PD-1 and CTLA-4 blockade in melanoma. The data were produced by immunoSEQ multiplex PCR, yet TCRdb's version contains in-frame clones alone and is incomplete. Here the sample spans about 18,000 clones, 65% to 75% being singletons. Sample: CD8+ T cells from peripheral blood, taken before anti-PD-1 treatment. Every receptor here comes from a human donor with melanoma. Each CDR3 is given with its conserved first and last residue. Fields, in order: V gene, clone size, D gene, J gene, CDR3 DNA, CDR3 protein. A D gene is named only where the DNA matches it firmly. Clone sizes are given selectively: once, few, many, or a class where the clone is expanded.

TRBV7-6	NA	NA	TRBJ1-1	TGTGCCAGCAGCTTATCATCAGGGTACACTGAAGCTTTCTTT	CASSLSSGYTEAFF
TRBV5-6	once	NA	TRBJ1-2	TGTGCCAGCAGCTTGGAGGCAGGGACACGCAACTATGGCTACACCTTC	CASSLEAGTRNYGYTF
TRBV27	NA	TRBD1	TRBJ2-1	TGTGCCAGCACCGCGGCGGGACAGGGCTACAATGAGCAGTTCTTC	CASTAAGQGYNEQFF
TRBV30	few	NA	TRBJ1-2	TGTGCCTGTATCCTTCAGACGGACGGCTATGGCTACACCTTC	CACILQTDGYGYTF
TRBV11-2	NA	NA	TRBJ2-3	TGTGCCAGCAGCTTAGACGCAAACACAGATACGCAGTATTTT	CASSLDANTDTQYF
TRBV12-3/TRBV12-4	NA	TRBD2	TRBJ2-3	TGTGCCAGCAGTTGGACTAGCGGGAATCTTTGGTATTTT	CASSWTSGNLWYF
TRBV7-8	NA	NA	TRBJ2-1	TGTGCCAGCCTGGGCAGGGGCCCCCGCTCATACAATGAGCAGTTCTTC	CASLGRGPRSYNEQFF
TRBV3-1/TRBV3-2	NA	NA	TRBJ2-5	TGTGCCAGCAGCCAAGGTCCGGCCTTTGGCGAGACCCAGTACTTC	CASSQGPAFGETQYF
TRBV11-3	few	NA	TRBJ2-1	TGTGCCAGCAGCGTCGGGACGGTCAATGAGCAGTTCTTC	CASSVGTVNEQFF
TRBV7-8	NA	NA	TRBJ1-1	TGTGCCAGCAGCTTAGAAGGCTGGAACACTGAAGCTTTCTTT	CASSLEGWNTEAFF
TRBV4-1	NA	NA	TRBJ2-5	TGCGCCAGCAGCCAATTCCGGGACGGACAAGAGACCCAGTACTTC	CASSQFRDGQETQYF
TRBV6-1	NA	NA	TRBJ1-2	TGTGCCAGCAGTGATGGCGGCCCTAACTATGGCTACACCTTC	CASSDGGPNYGYTF
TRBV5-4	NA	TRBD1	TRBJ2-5	TGTGCCAGCACCACCGGACAGGGTCGAGAGACCCAGTACTTC	CASTTGQGRETQYF
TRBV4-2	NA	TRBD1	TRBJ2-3	TGTGCCAGCAGCCAAGATTTGACTCAGGGGGCGAGTAAAAAGGATACGCAGTATTTT	CASSQDLTQGASKKDTQYF
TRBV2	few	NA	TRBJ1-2	TGTGCCAGCAGCCAATACAGGGAAAGGGCTTATGGCTACACCTTC	CASSQYRERAYGYTF
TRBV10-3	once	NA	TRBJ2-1	TGTGCCATCACTTCTGAGGGGGACAATGAGCAGTTCTTC	CAITSEGDNEQFF
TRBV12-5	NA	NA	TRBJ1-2	TGTGCTAGTGGTTTGGTGGAGCACTATGGCTACACCTTC	CASGLVEHYGYTF
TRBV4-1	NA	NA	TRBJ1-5	TGCGCCAGCAGCTCTGTAATTGGGGGGAATCAGCCCCAGCATTTT	CASSSVIGGNQPQHF
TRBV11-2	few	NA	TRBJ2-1	TGTGCCAGCAGCTTAGAAGCCCACAATGAGCAGTTCTTC	CASSLEAHNEQFF